Shown below are 31 T cell receptor beta chains from a single sample sequenced in a study of regulatory T cells in long-lasting Graves disease. The time point was: persistent/refractory GD, antithyroid drugs over 5 years with positive TRAb. The TCR library was prepared using RNA isolated from PBMCs. To make TCR beta libraries, researchers used iRepertoire HTBI primers and Arm-PCR of CDR3 regions. TCRdb processed the multiplex PCR reads anew with MiXCR; each CDR3 protein has one entry. The table includes a few hundred thousand distinct CDR3 sequences, around 22% detected once. This material consisted of peripheral blood mononuclear cells (PBMCs), taken when the disease was refractory, from a patient treated with antithyroid drugs. These receptors were collected from a female donor with Graves disease.

The genes are TRBV25-1 and TRBJ2-3, with TRBD2 matching 13 bases. J was trimmed by 3 bases and V by 5 bases; bases with no gene match: 14. Germline lookup yields CDR1 MGHDK and CDR2 SYGVNS. The CDR3 has 19 amino acids. CDR3 in amino acids: CASSPRTSGRGLLTDTQYF. In DNA form, the CDR3 reads TGTGCCAGCAGTCCGCGGACTAGCGGGAGAGGTCTACTAACAGATACGCAGTATTTT.

The chain couples TRBV20-1 to TRBJ2-7, with 7 bases that match TRBD2. CDR3 length: 15 residues. With V trimmed by 4 bases and J by 2 bases, 11 bases remained unmatched. CDR1 and CDR2 (germline): DFQATT, SNEGSKA (reference sequence). The CDR3 loop is CSATASGPTAYEQYF. CDR3 nucleotide sequence: TGCAGTGCTACAGCTAGCGGTCCCACCGCCTACGAGCAGTACTTC.

This clonotype has just a few counts. The rearrangement links TRBV2 to TRBJ1-1, with D tentatively TRBD1 (6 bases). V lost 6 bases, J lost 7 bases, and 12 bases lay in between. CDR3 length: 12 amino acids. Germline CDR1 is SNHLY and CDR2 is FYNNEI. CDR3 DNA: TGTGCCAGCAGAGTAGGACAGTTTGAAGCTTTCTTT. It yields the protein CASRVGQFEAFF.

This chain links TRBV9 with TRBJ2-2, with 11 bases identical to TRBD2. The CDR3 loop spans 15 amino acids. Trimming at V came to 2 bases and at J to 5 bases, leaving 2 bases not matched to a gene. The germline gives CDR1 SGDLS, CDR2 YYNGEE. In DNA form, the CDR3 reads TGTGCCAGCAGCGTTTCTAGCGGGGGGACCGGGGAGCTGTTTTTT. Its protein is CASSVSSGGTGELFF.

This clonotype came up a few times. The chain links TRBV20-1 to TRBJ2-4; D is uncertain. Germline V CDR1 and CDR2: DFQATT, SNEGSKA (reference sequence). Trimming removed 1 base from V and 2 bases from J, with 15 bases in between. This CDR3 comprises 16 residues. The CDR3 region has the DNA TGCAGTGCTAGAGCCAGTTCCAGATCTCCCAAAAACATTCAGTACTTC. Translation gives CSARASSRSPKNIQYF.

The chain is built from TRBV7-9 and TRBJ2-7; 8 positions match TRBD1. V trimming: 4 bases; J trimming: 0 bases; junction bases outside the gene matches: 5. The CDR3 totals 15 residues. CDR1 SEHNR and CDR2 FQNEAQ come from the germline V gene (reference sequence). CDR3 residues: CASSSTGEPSYEQYF. CDR3 nucleotide sequence: TGTGCCAGCAGCTCGACAGGGGAGCCCTCCTACGAGCAGTACTTC.

In its sample, this clonotype was seen a few times. The junction and the germline gene differ at one end; a read error may be behind it. The chain has TRBV18 and TRBJ2-1; 10 nucleotides align to TRBD2. Germline-derived CDR1 and CDR2 are KGHSH and LQKENI. The CDR3 totals 15 residues. The CDR3 coding sequence is TGTGCCAGCTTACCAGCGGGAGGGGTATATGGTGAGCAGTTCTTC. As protein: CASLPAGGVYGEQFF.

The table lists this clonotype with many counts. The chain has TRBV28 and TRBJ2-7; D is unclear. Germline CDR1 MDHEN, CDR2 SYDVKM. The CDR3 has 19 residues. V shed 3 bases and J shed 0 bases, with 24 bases lying between them. CDR3 bases: TGTGCCAGCAGTTTTACTCCCCCGTGGCACAAATTTCGCTCCTACGAGCAGTACTTC. It is translated as CASSFTPPWHKFRSYEQYF.

This clonotype has only a few counts. CDR3 nucleotides: TGCAGTGCTAATGACGGTGGCCGAGCGAATAGGGAGACCCAGTACTTC. It encodes CSANDGGRANRETQYF. The chain combines TRBV20-1 with TRBJ2-5, with D unclear. Looked up from germline, CDR1 is DFQATT and CDR2 is SNEGSKA (reference sequence). The V gene lost 4 bases and the J gene lost 5 bases, with 23 bases spanning the gap. The CDR3 has 16 amino acids.

In this sample, this clonotype turned up many times. V gene TRBV12-3 or TRBV12-4 combines with J gene TRBJ1-3; D is ambiguous. This CDR3 has 12 residues. Trimming shortened V by 8 bases and J by 0 bases, and 5 bases separated the two germline ends. CDR3 bases: TGTGCCAGCCGACGCTCTGGAAACACCATATATTTT. As protein: CASRRSGNTIYF.

This clonotype has a count of ten or more. The CDR3 loop reads CASIDGRLSDYTF. The DNA of the CDR3 is TGTGCCAGCATAGACGGCCGGTTGTCTGACTACACCTTC. The rearrangement joins TRBV28 to TRBJ1-2; no clear D gene. Germline CDR1 MDHEN, CDR2 SYDVKM. Trimming left V 7 bases short and J 10 bases short, with 19 bases between. The CDR3 is made up of 13 amino acids.

In this sample, this clonotype turned up many times. The gene calls are TRBV29-1 and TRBJ2-5; D not resolved. Germline V lookup: CDR1 SQVTM, CDR2 ANQGSEA. V dropped 6 bases and J dropped 5 bases, with 10 bases sitting between them. This CDR3 spans 11 amino acids. The CDR3 DNA sequence: TGCAGCGTCGAGACTTCGGAGACCCAGTACTTC. This sequence encodes CSVETSETQYF.

A single count supports this clonotype. The rearrangement links TRBV3-1 to TRBJ2-7; 7 nucleotides align to TRBD2. V trimming: 4 bases; J trimming: 4 bases; junction bases outside the gene matches: 7. The CDR3 is made up of 14 amino acids. Germline V gene data show CDR1 as LGHDT and CDR2 as YNNKEL (reference sequence). CDR3: CASSRGSTGYEQYF. The CDR3 bases are TGTGCCAGCAGCCGCGGGAGTACAGGATACGAGCAGTACTTC.

This clonotype has a count of ten or more. This chain joins TRBV12-3 or TRBV12-4 and TRBJ2-2; tentative D call: TRBD1 (6 bases). This CDR3 has 16 amino acids. V lost 1 base to trimming and J lost 3 bases, with 12 bases between them. CDR3 coding DNA: TGTGCCAGCAGTTTAGGCCAGGGGCTTGACACCGGGGAGCTGTTTTTT. Protein product: CASSLGQGLDTGELFF.

This clonotype has a handful of counts. The chain links TRBV3-1 to TRBJ2-2; TRBD2 aligns across 10 bases. From germline, CDR1 is LGHDT and CDR2 YNNKEL (reference sequence). The CDR3 loop spans 16 amino acids. With 5 bases clipped from V and 1 base from J, the junction kept 4 bases outside the gene matches. The CDR3 region is CASSDGLAENTGELFF. In DNA, the CDR3 is TGTGCCAGCAGCGACGGACTAGCGGAGAACACCGGGGAGCTGTTTTTT.

In its sample, this clonotype was seen a few times. This sequence joins TRBV20-1 and TRBJ2-7; 8 positions agree with TRBD2. CDR3 size: 15 residues. Looked up from germline, CDR1 is DFQATT and CDR2 is SNEGSKA (reference sequence). The V gene end was trimmed by 2 bases and the J gene end by 0 bases; junction bases not matched to a gene: 6. CDR3 amino acids: CSARLGGRTSYEQYF. As DNA, the CDR3 is TGCAGTGCTAGATTGGGCGGGAGGACCTCCTACGAGCAGTACTTC.

This clonotype has a handful of counts. The V and J genes are TRBV6-5 and TRBJ2-7; D could derive from TRBD1 or TRBD2 (6 bases each). CDR1 and CDR2 (germline): MNHEY, SVGAGI. The length of the CDR3 is 15 residues. Trimming left V 4 bases short and J 6 bases short, with 19 bases between. Here the CDR3 DNA reads TGTGCCAGCAGTTTTAGGGGGACTCCCGCCGGCGAGCAGTACTTC. Encoded protein: CASSFRGTPAGEQYF.

Many counts were recorded for this clonotype. The genes are TRBV11-2 and TRBJ1-1; D gene ambiguous. Trimming took 1 base from V and 8 from J, leaving 11 bases between them. Germline-derived CDR1 and CDR2 are SGHAT and FQNNGV. The length of the CDR3 is 13 residues. The CDR3 DNA is TGTGCCAGCAGCTTAGGGGCCGGGGTGGAAGCTTTCTTT. Translated: CASSLGAGVEAFF. Supplemented by reference TRBV11-2 and TRBJ1-1, the full variable domain reads EAGVAQSPRYKIIEKRQSVAFWCNPISGHATLYWYQQILGQGPKLLIQFQNNGVVDDSQLPKDRFSAERLKGVDSTLKIQPAKLEDSAVYLCASSLGAGVEAFFGQGTRLTVV.

This clonotype was seen many times. The rearrangement joins TRBV11-2 to TRBJ2-5, with 8 bases lining up with TRBD2. The CDR3 covers 16 residues. Germline CDR1 is SGHAT and CDR2 is FQNNGV. Trimming removed 5 bases from V and 2 bases from J; junction bases left unmatched: 10. The DNA of the CDR3 is TGTGCCAGCAGCCCCCGCGGGGCTAGCGGGCAAGAGACCCAGTACTTC. Encoded protein: CASSPRGASGQETQYF.

This clonotype was detected ten times or more. The chain combines TRBV11-2 with TRBJ1-4; D remains unclear. The V end lost 5 bases, the J end lost 7 bases, and 11 bases lay between the germline ends. Germline V CDR1 and CDR2: SGHAT, FQNNGV. This CDR3 contains 13 residues. The CDR3 here is CASSGWRSEKLFF. CDR3 nucleotides: TGTGCCAGCAGCGGGTGGAGAAGTGAAAAACTGTTTTTT. The variable domain in full, with the rest retrieved from reference TRBV11-2 and TRBJ1-4, is EAGVAQSPRYKIIEKRQSVAFWCNPISGHATLYWYQQILGQGPKLLIQFQNNGVVDDSQLPKDRFSAERLKGVDSTLKIQPAKLEDSAVYLCASSGWRSEKLFFGSGTQLSVL.

The chain carries TRBV7-9 and TRBJ2-7; 10 nucleotides agree with TRBD1. This CDR3 region has 16 residues. Per germline, CDR1 SEHNR and CDR2 FQNEAQ (reference sequence). The V and J ends lost 4 bases and 4 bases, in that order; junction bases with no gene match: 10. The CDR3 sequence is CASSYTPGQGLYEQYF. Written as DNA, the CDR3 is TGTGCCAGCAGCTACACACCGGGACAGGGGCTGTACGAGCAGTACTTC.

This clonotype was seen many times. The chain links TRBV12-3 or TRBV12-4 to TRBJ2-5, with D uncertain. The CDR3 has 13 residues. Trimming left V 8 bases short and J 5 bases short, with 15 bases between. CDR3 sequence (DNA): TGTGCCAGCGGTGAGTGGGGTGAGGAGACCCAGTACTTC. Translating it yields CASGEWGEETQYF.

The CDR3 is CAISADGNTIYF. The CDR3 region has the DNA TGTGCCATCAGTGCGGATGGAAACACCATATATTTT. The rearrangement joins TRBV10-3 to TRBJ1-3; no clear D. Germline V gene data show CDR1 as ENHRY and CDR2 as SYGVKD. V was trimmed by 4 bases and J by 3 bases, leaving 4 bases between them. The CDR3 has 12 amino acids.

In this sample, this clonotype turned up a few times. Compared with germline, one end of the junction differs, possibly owing to a read error. The rearrangement joins TRBV11-1 to TRBJ1-3, with TRBD1 matching over 10 bases. Germline lookup yields CDR1 SGHAT and CDR2 FQDESV (reference sequence). This CDR3 is 15 amino acids long. As DNA, the CDR3 is TGCGCCAGCAGCAGGGGGACAGGGGCCGGAAACACCATATATTTT. As protein: CASSRGTGAGNTIYF.

The sample holds a few counts of this clonotype. At one end, the junction sequence differs from germline, possibly due to a read error. The CDR3 sequence is CASREEPSGSYNEQFF. For the CDR3, the DNA is TGTGCCAGCAGGGAAGAACCTAGCGGGTCCTACAATGAGCAGTTCTTC. The chain is built from TRBV2 and TRBJ2-1; TRBD2 matches 8 bases. Germline lookup yields CDR1 SNHLY and CDR2 FYNNEI. The CDR3 is made up of 16 amino acids.

This clonotype was seen only a few times. The gene calls are TRBV18 and TRBJ1-1, with 7 bases matching TRBD1. Germline V gene data show CDR1 as KGHSH and CDR2 as LQKENI. The V gene end was trimmed by 2 bases and the J gene end by 1 base; junction bases not matched to a gene: 7. The CDR3 covers 16 residues. This chain's CDR3 is CASSPNRQGTNTEAFF. CDR3 DNA sequence: TGTGCCAGCTCACCAAATCGACAGGGAACGAACACTGAAGCTTTCTTT.

The chain recombines TRBV20-1 with TRBJ2-2; perhaps TRBD2 as D (5 bases). The V end lost 0 bases, the J end lost 5 bases, and 10 bases lay between the germline ends. CDR3 size: 14 residues. The germline CDR1 and CDR2 sequences are DFQATT and SNEGSKA (reference sequence). The CDR3 spells CSARDISGTGELFF. As DNA, the CDR3 is TGCAGTGCTAGAGATATATCGGGAACCGGGGAGCTGTTTTTT.

The gene calls are TRBV3-1 and TRBJ2-5; tentatively, D is TRBD2 (5 bases). Germline V CDR1 and CDR2: LGHDT, YNNKEL (reference sequence). The CDR3 sequence is 15 residues long. V was pared by 1 base and J by 5 bases, with 14 bases between. CDR3 DNA sequence: TGTGCCAGCAGCCAAGTTGTGGACTCTCAGGAGACCCAGTACTTC. It encodes CASSQVVDSQETQYF.

This clonotype was counted only a few times. V and J are TRBV7-9 and TRBJ2-6; D remains ambiguous. Germline CDR1 SEHNR, CDR2 FQNEAQ (reference sequence). V lost 2 bases to trimming and J lost 4 bases, with 9 bases between them. The CDR3 is 15 residues long. CDR3 coding DNA: TGTGCCAGCAGCTTACTCGAGACGGGGGCCAACGTCCTGACTTTC. This codes for CASSLLETGANVLTF.

This clonotype has just one count. The chain combines TRBV5-6 with TRBJ2-7, with D tentatively TRBD1 (5 bases). The V gene lost 5 bases and the J gene lost 6 bases, with 18 bases spanning the gap. The CDR3 contains 14 residues. Germline V lookup: CDR1 SGHDT, CDR2 YYEEEE. This CDR3 is CASSRLEGATEQYF. CDR3 sequence (DNA): TGTGCCAGCAGTCGTCTAGAAGGGGCCACCGAGCAGTACTTC.

With respect to this clonotype: With only one base between it and a far larger clone, this is likely a read error. The rearrangement joins TRBV7-3 to TRBJ2-7; tentatively, D is TRBD1 or TRBD2 (5 bases each). Germline CDR1 SGHTA, CDR2 FQGTGA. CDR3 length: 14 amino acids. V was shortened by 7 bases and J by 2 bases, with 15 bases between the two germline ends. CDR3 sequence: CASTHWDGAYEQYF. CDR3 DNA sequence: TGTGCCAGCACTCACTGGGACGGGGCCTACGAGCAGTACTTC.